This TCR beta chain stems from a study of T-cell memory formation after mild COVID-19. Concerning this clonotype: The junction and the germline gene differ at one end; a read error may be behind it.

Each CDR3 protein is one row after TCRdb ran MiXCR on the 5' RACE reads. Of a few hundred thousand distinct CDR3 sequences detected, approximately 16% appear once; the ten largest clones hold roughly 21%. Input material: PBMCs or a T cell subset sorted from them (not recorded which). The sequence came from a man aged 18 to 30 who had mild COVID-19 (a few samples of this study predate the infection). Cell type and time point are not known.

The DNA for the CDR3 is TGTGCCAGCACCCAAGAGGTAGCGGGGTCCTATGGGACCCAGTACTTC. Protein product: CASTQEVAGSYGTQYF. The rearrangement uses TRBV3-1 and TRBJ2-5; TRBD2 matches 8 bases. Per the germline V gene, CDR1 is LGHDT and CDR2 is YNNKEL (reference sequence). The CDR3 is 16 residues long.